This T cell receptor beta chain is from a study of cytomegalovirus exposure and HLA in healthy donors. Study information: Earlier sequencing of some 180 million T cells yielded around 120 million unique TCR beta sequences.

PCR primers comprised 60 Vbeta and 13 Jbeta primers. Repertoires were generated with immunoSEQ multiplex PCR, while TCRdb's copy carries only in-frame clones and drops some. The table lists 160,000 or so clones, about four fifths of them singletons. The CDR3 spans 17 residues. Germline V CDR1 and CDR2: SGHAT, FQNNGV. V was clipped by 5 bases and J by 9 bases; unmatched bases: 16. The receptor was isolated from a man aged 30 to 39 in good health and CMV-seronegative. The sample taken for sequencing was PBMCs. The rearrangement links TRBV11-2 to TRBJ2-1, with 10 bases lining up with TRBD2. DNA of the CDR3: TGTGCCAGCAGCCCGCTCATTGCAAGCGGGGGGGCCGCTGAGCAGTTCTTC. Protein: CASSPLIASGGAAEQFF. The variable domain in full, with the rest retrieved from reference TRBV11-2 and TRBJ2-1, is EAGVAQSPRYKIIEKRQSVAFWCNPISGHATLYWYQQILGQGPKLLIQFQNNGVVDDSQLPKDRFSAERLKGVDSTLKIQPAKLEDSAVYLCASSPLIASGGAAEQFFGPGTRLTVL.